Shown below are 19 T cell receptor beta chains from a single sample sequenced in a study of read filtering for tumor transcriptome and immune sequencing. This library used approximately 0.4 ug RNA and molecular barcoded adaptors spanning alpha/delta and beta/gamma chains. TCRdb re-called the reads through MiXCR, storing one row per CDR3 protein. Here the sample spans tens of thousands of distinct CDR3 sequences, about 19% being singletons. The specimen sequenced was a population of CD138-negative cells sorted from bone marrow. The source of these receptors is a donor over 35 with multiple myeloma.

Worth noting for this clonotype: This may arise from a read error, as a much more abundant clone is one base away. This rearrangement joins TRBV25-1 to TRBJ2-2; tentative D call: TRBD2 (5 bases). The V gene's germline CDR1 is MGHDK and CDR2 SYGVNS. There are 12 residues in the CDR3. CDR3 sequence reads: CASRGNSGELSF. The CDR3, as DNA: TGTGCCAGCAGGGGGAACTCCGGGGAGCTGTCTTTT.

The chain recombines TRBV20-1 with TRBJ2-7; the D is unclear. The CDR3 sequence is 11 residues long. Germline lookup yields CDR1 DFQATT and CDR2 SNEGSKA (reference sequence). Trimming removed 6 bases from V and 1 base from J, with 7 bases in between. CDR3 in amino acids: CSARSSYEQYF. The CDR3 DNA reads as TGCAGTGCCCGAAGTTCCTACGAGCAGTACTTC.

This clonotype has just a few counts. The CDR3 nucleotides read TGTGCCAGCAGCCCAAGACGGAGTCTGACCCAGTACTTC. This codes for CASSPRRSLTQYF. The genes are TRBV9 and TRBJ2-5, with D unclear. Trimming left V 4 bases short and J 7 bases short, with 14 bases between. There are 13 residues in the CDR3. In germline, CDR1 is SGDLS, CDR2 YYNGEE.

This clonotype was counted many times. The rearrangement links TRBV20-1 to TRBJ2-2; 7 bases are a match to TRBD2. The CDR3 has 16 residues. V lost 1 base and J lost 4; bases outside the gene matches: 9. CDR1 is DFQATT and CDR2 is SNEGSKA in the germline V gene (reference sequence). The CDR3 DNA is TGCAGTGCTAGAGTTGCGGGAGTGGGGAGCACCGGGGAGCTGTTTTTT. It codes for CSARVAGVGSTGELFF.

This clonotype showed up many times. This chain uses TRBV7-9 with TRBJ2-7; 11 bases map to TRBD1. V dropped 6 bases and J dropped 5; count of bases not matched to a gene: 15. The V gene's germline CDR1 is SEHNR and CDR2 FQNEAQ (reference sequence). This CDR3 is 17 amino acids long. The chain's CDR3 is CASSLRTGTGGLDEQYF. The CDR3 region has the DNA TGTGCCAGCAGTTTAAGAACCGGGACAGGGGGTCTGGACGAGCAGTACTTC.

Regarding this clonotype: This could be a read error, since a much larger clone is one nucleotide away. This chain connects TRBV15 to TRBJ2-7; D uncertain. This CDR3 contains 15 residues. Germline V gene sequence: CDR1 LNHNV, CDR2 YYDKDF (reference sequence). CDR3 sequence: CATSRDLGRTYGQYF. CDR3 nucleotides: TGTGCCACCAGCAGAGATCTGGGCAGAACCTACGGGCAGTACTTC.

The V call is TRBV18, the J call TRBJ1-5, with no clear D. From germline, CDR1 is KGHSH and CDR2 LQKENI. This CDR3 has 14 amino acids. V was cut by 1 base and J by 0 bases, with 4 bases left in between. CDR3 loop: CASSPQHSNQPQHF. DNA for the CDR3: TGTGCCAGCTCACCACAACATAGCAATCAGCCCCAGCATTTT. The full variable domain, its missing parts supplied by reference TRBV18 and TRBJ1-5, is NAGVMQNPRHLVRRRGQEARLRCSPMKGHSHVYWYRQLPEEGLKFMVYLQKENIIDESGMPKERFSAEFPKEGPSILRIQQVVRGDSAAYFCASSPQHSNQPQHFGDGTRLSIL.

This clonotype was counted at least ten times. This chain uses TRBV28 with TRBJ1-2; perhaps TRBD1 as D (6 bases). This CDR3 has 13 residues. V lost 9 bases and J 4 bases, leaving 15 bases between the germline ends. Germline CDR1 reads MDHEN; CDR2 reads SYDVKM. CDR3 amino acids: CASTTGMAYGYTF. The CDR3 DNA follows: TGTGCCAGTACCACAGGGATGGCCTATGGCTACACCTTC.

About this clonotype itself: Possible read error: a much larger clone is one base away. The chain links TRBV3-1 to TRBJ2-4, with D perhaps matching TRBD1 (6 bases). This CDR3 comprises 15 residues. From germline, CDR1 is LGHDT and CDR2 YNNKEL (reference sequence). CDR3 sequence reads: CASSQGAGAKNTQYF. CDR3 DNA: TGTGCCAGCAGCCAAGGGGCAGGGGCCAAAAACACTCAGTACTTC.

This clonotype was seen only a few times. The genes are TRBV7-2 and TRBJ1-5; possible D gene TRBD1, 6 bases. The ends were cut back, 5 bases at V and 0 bases at J, with 11 bases in the middle. The CDR3 covers 15 residues. Germline V gene sequence: CDR1 SGHTA, CDR2 FQGNSA. The DNA for the CDR3 is TGTGCCAGCAGCCCGGTGGACAGTAGCAATCAGCCCCAGCATTTT. The encoded protein is CASSPVDSSNQPQHF.

The CDR3 coding sequence is TGTGCCTGGAGTCCCGATTTCTACGAGCAGTACTTC. Protein product: CAWSPDFYEQYF. The rearrangement joins TRBV30 to TRBJ2-7; D remains ambiguous. Per the germline V gene, CDR1 is GTSNPN and CDR2 is SVGIG (reference sequence). The CDR3 covers 12 residues. V lost 2 bases and J lost 3, with 8 bases in between.

This clonotype has ten or more counts. V usage is TRBV7-3 and J usage is TRBJ1-1, with 7 bases that match TRBD1. Germline lookup yields CDR1 SGHTA and CDR2 FQGTGA. Trimming at V came to 5 bases and at J to 4 bases, leaving 10 bases not matched to a gene. The CDR3 extends over 15 amino acids. The CDR3 here is CASSLETGMSTEAFF. The DNA of the CDR3 is TGTGCCAGCAGCCTAGAGACAGGGATGAGCACTGAAGCTTTCTTT.

This clonotype was seen at least ten times. The chain carries TRBV4-1 and TRBJ1-4; 7 positions agree with TRBD1. The CDR3 spans 14 residues. The germline V gene has CDR1 MGHRA and CDR2 YSYEKL. V was pared by 4 bases and J by 7 bases, with 6 bases of the junction left unmatched. The CDR3 here is CASSRTGDAEKLFF. CDR3 bases: TGCGCCAGCAGCCGAACAGGGGACGCTGAAAAACTGTTTTTT.

For this clonotype: Since a much larger clone is just one base distant, this may be a read error. The rearrangement joins TRBV20-1 to TRBJ1-5, with 7 nucleotides matching TRBD1. This CDR3 has 13 amino acids. Germline assignment: CDR1 DFQATT and CDR2 SNEGSKA (reference sequence). In DNA form, the CDR3 reads TGCAGTGCACTACCGGGCGGGGGACAGCCCCGGCATTTT. Translation gives CSALPGGGQPRHF.

The V gene is TRBV29-1, the J gene TRBJ2-3; D gene ambiguous. V was pared by 1 base and J by 2 bases, with 4 bases between. Per germline, CDR1 SQVTM and CDR2 ANQGSEA. CDR3 size: 12 residues. Written as DNA, the CDR3 is TGCAGCGTTGAAGCCTACACAGATACGCAGTATTTT. Residues: CSVEAYTDTQYF.

The gene calls are TRBV20-1 and TRBJ1-6, with TRBD1 as a possible D gene (6 bases). The germline V gene encodes CDR1 DFQATT and CDR2 SNEGSKA (reference sequence). V gave up 0 bases and J gave up 9 bases, with 18 bases separating them. This CDR3 is built from 16 residues. CDR3 in amino acids: CSARDRRGGASSPLHF. The CDR3 bases are TGCAGTGCTAGAGACCGGCGGGGGGGGGCGTCTTCACCCCTCCACTTT.

This chain uses TRBV6-2 or TRBV6-3 with TRBJ1-5; TRBD1 is a possible D gene (5 bases). Germline lookup yields CDR1 MNHEY and CDR2 SVGEGT. V lost 4 bases to trimming and J lost 0 bases, with 16 bases between them. This CDR3 spans 17 amino acids. The chain's CDR3 is CASSSGLGQYSNQPQHF. The DNA for the CDR3 is TGTGCCAGCAGTTCCGGCCTAGGACAATATAGCAATCAGCCCCAGCATTTT.

J is TRBJ2-4 and V is TRBV20-1; 8 bases map to TRBD1. The V segment lost 4 bases and the J segment 1 base; nucleotides outside the gene matches: 3. This CDR3 region has 14 residues. Germline assignment: CDR1 DFQATT and CDR2 SNEGSKA (reference sequence). The CDR3 DNA reads TGCAGTGCTATCGGACAGGGTGCCAAAAACATTCAGTACTTC. As protein: CSAIGQGAKNIQYF.

The V gene is TRBV3-1, the J gene TRBJ1-3; D remains ambiguous. This CDR3 spans 15 amino acids. CDR1 is LGHDT and CDR2 is YNNKEL in the germline V gene (reference sequence). V was cut by 3 bases and J by 2 bases, with 11 bases left in between. The CDR3 region has the DNA TGTGCCAGCAGCCAGAGGGCAACCCCTGGAAACACCATATATTTT. Encoded protein: CASSQRATPGNTIYF.